This T cell receptor beta chain was sequenced in a study of T cells in localized non-small cell lung cancer. Generated by immunoSEQ multiplex PCR, the TCRdb table keeps only in-frame clones and is missing some. The sample lists more than 1,500 clones, approximately 37% seen once, with around 6.9% in the top ten. Germline-derived CDR1 and CDR2 are MGHDK and SYGVNS. After removal of 4 bases from V and 6 bases from J, the junction contained 15 bases not matched to a gene. This CDR3 spans 16 amino acids. The TCR originated in a female donor older than 55 with stage I lung adenocarcinoma. The chain employs TRBV25-1 and TRBJ2-7; 7 bases match TRBD1. This specimen was lung tumor tissue, taken before any cancer treatment. The CDR3 sequence: CASSGEPLRGKGEQYF. The CDR3 region has the DNA TGTGCCAGCAGTGGAGAACCCCTCAGGGGGAAGGGCGAGCAGTACTTC.